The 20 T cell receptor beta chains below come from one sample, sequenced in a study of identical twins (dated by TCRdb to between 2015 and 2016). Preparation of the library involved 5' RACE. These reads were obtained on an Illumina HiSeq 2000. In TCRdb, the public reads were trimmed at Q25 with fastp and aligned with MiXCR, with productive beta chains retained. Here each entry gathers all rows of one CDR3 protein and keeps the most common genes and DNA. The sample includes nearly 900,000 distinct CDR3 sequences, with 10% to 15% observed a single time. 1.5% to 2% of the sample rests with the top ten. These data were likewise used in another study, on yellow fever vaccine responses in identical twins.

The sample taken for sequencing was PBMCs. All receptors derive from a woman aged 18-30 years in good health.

The DNA for the CDR3 is TGTGCCAGCAGGGGCGACGGGGTAGGCTCCTACGAGCAGTACTTC. This codes for CASRGDGVGSYEQYF. The V gene is TRBV7-9, the J gene TRBJ2-7; a possible D gene is TRBD2 (5 bases). V dropped 6 bases and J dropped 0 bases, with 15 bases sitting between them. The CDR3 sequence is 15 residues long. Germline V gene sequence: CDR1 SEHNR, CDR2 FQNEAQ (reference sequence).

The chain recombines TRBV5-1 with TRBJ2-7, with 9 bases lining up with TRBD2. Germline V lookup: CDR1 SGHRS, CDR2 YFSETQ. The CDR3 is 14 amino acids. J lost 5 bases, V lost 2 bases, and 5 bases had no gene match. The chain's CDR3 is CASSFLAGVDEQYF. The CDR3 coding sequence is TGCGCCAGCAGCTTCTTAGCGGGAGTCGACGAGCAGTACTTC.

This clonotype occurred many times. In nucleotides, the CDR3 is TGCGCCAGCATTCAAAACCAGGTAACCCACACTGAAGCTTTCTTT. It yields the protein CASIQNQVTHTEAFF. This chain joins TRBV10-2 and TRBJ1-1; the D is unclear. The germline CDR1 and CDR2 sequences are WSHSY and SAAADI. The CDR3 runs to 15 residues. V lost 7 bases, J lost 3 bases, and 18 bases lay in between.

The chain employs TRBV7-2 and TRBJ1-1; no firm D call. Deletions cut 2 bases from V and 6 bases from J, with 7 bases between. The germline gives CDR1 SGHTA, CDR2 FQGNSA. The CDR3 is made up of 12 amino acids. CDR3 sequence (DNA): TGTGCCAGCAGCTTAAGGTTCGCTGAAGCTTTCTTT. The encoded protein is CASSLRFAEAFF.

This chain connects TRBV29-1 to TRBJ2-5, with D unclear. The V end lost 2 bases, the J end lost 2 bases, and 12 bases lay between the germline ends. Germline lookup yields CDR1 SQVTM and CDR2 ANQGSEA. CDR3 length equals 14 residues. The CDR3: CSVETPAQQETQYF. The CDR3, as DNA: TGCAGCGTTGAAACCCCCGCCCAGCAAGAGACCCAGTACTTC. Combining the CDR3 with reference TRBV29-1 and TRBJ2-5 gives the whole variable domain SAVISQKPSRDICQRGTSLTIQCQVDSQVTMMFWYRQQPGQSLTLIATANQGSEATYESGFVIDKFPISRPNLTFSTLTVSNMSPEDSSIYLCSVETPAQQETQYFGPGTRLLVL.

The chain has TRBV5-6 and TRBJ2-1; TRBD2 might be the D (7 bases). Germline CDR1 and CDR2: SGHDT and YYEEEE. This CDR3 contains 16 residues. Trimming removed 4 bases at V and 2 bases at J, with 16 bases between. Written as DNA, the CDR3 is TGTGCCAGCAGCGTTGAGGGGGGGTGGGCCTACAATGAGCAGTTCTTC. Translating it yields CASSVEGGWAYNEQFF.

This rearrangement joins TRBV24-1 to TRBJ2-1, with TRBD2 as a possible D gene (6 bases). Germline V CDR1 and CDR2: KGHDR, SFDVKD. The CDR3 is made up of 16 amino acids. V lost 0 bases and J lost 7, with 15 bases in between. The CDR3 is CATSDLVRGSGNEQFF. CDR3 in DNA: TGTGCCACCAGTGATTTGGTTCGGGGGAGTGGGAATGAGCAGTTCTTC.

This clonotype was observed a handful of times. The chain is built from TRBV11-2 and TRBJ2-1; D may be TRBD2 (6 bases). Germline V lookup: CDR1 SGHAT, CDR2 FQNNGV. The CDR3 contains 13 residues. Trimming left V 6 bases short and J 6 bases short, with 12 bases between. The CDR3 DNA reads TGTGCCAGCAGGAGGGAGGCGGTCAATGAGCAGTTCTTC. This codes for CASRREAVNEQFF.

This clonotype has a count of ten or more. CDR3 in amino acids: CASSYREGGGNQPQHF. CDR3 bases: TGTGCCAGCAGTTACCGAGAAGGGGGTGGGAATCAGCCCCAGCATTTT. V usage is TRBV6-5 and J usage is TRBJ1-5; weak D call: TRBD1 (6 bases). CDR1 and CDR2 from the germline V gene are MNHEY and SVGAGI. V was cut by 2 bases and J by 4 bases, with 15 bases left in between. This CDR3 has 16 residues.

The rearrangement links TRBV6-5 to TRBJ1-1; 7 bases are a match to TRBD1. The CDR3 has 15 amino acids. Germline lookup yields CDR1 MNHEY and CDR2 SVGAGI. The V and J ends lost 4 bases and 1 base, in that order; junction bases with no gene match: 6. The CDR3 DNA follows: TGTGCCAGCAGTTCGAGACAGGGCTCGAACACTGAAGCTTTCTTT. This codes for CASSSRQGSNTEAFF.

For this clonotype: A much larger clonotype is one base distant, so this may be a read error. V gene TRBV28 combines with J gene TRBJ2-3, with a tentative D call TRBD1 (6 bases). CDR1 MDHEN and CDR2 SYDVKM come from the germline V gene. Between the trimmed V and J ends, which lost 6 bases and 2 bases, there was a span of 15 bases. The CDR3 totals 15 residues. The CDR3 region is CASRRLGHHTDTQYF. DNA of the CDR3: TGTGCCAGCAGGCGACTGGGACACCACACAGATACGCAGTATTTT.

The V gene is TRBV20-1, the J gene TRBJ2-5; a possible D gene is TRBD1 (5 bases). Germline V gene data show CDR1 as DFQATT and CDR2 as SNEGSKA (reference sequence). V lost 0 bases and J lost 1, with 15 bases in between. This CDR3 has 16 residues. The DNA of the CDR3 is TGCAGTGCTAGAGATGGGGCGGCACACTCCCAAGAGACCCAGTACTTC. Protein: CSARDGAAHSQETQYF.

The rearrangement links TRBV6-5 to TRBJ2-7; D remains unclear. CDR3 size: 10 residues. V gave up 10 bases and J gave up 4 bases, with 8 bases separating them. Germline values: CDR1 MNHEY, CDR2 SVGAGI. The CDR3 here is CATRKYEQYF. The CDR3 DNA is TGTGCCACCCGGAAGTACGAGCAGTACTTC.

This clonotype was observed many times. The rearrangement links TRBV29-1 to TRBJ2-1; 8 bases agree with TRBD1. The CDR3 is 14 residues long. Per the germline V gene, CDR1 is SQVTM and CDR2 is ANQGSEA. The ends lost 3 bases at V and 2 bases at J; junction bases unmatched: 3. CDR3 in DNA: TGCAGCGTTGACCCAGGGGGCCCCTACAATGAGCAGTTCTTC. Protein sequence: CSVDPGGPYNEQFF.

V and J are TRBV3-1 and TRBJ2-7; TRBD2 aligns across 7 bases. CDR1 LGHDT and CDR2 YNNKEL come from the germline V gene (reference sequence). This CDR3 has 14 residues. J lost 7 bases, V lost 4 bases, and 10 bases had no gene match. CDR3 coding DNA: TGTGCCAGCAGCCCGGGCACAGGCGGGGGAGAGCAGTACTTC. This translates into CASSPGTGGGEQYF.

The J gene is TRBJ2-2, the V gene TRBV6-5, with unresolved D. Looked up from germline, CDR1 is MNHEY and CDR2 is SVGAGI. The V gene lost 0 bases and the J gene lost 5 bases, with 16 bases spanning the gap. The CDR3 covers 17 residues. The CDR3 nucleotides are TGTGCCAGCAGTTACTCGTGGGATTCACATCGGACCGGGGAGCTGTTTTTT. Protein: CASSYSWDSHRTGELFF.

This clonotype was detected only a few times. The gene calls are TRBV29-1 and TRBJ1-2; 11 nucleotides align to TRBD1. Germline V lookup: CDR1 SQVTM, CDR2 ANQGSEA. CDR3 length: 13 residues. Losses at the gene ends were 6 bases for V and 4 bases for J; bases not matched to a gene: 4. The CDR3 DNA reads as TGCAGCGTCCGGACAGGGGGCATCTATGGCTACACCTTC. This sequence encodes CSVRTGGIYGYTF.

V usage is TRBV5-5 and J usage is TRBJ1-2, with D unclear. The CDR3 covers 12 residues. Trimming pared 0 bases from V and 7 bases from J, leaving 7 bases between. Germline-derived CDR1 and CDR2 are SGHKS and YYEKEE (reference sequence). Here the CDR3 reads CASSLARAGYTF. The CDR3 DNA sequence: TGTGCCAGCAGCTTGGCCCGAGCTGGCTACACCTTC.

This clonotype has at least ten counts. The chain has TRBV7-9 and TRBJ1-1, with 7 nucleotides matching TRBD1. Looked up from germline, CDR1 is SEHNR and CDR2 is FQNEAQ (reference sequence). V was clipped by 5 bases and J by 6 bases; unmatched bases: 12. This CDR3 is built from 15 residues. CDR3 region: CASSPITGDLSEAFF. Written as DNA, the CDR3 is TGTGCCAGCAGCCCGATAACAGGGGACCTCTCTGAAGCTTTCTTT.

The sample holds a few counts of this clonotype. The chain's CDR3 is CSARDGASQGPQHF. The CDR3 nucleotides read TGCAGTGCTAGAGATGGGGCGTCCCAGGGGCCCCAGCATTTT. The chain employs TRBV20-1 and TRBJ1-5; D perhaps matches TRBD1 (5 bases). Germline V CDR1 and CDR2: DFQATT, SNEGSKA (reference sequence). The germline V and J ends were trimmed by 0 bases and 9 bases, with 15 bases remaining between them. This CDR3 region has 14 residues.